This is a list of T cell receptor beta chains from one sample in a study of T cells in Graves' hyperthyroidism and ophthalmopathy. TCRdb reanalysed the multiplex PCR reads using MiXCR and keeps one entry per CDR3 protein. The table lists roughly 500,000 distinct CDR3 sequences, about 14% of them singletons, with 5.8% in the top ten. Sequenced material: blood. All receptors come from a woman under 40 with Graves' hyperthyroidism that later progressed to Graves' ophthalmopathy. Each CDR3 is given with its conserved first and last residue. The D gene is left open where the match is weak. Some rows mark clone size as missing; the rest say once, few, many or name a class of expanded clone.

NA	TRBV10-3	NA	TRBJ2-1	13	CAIYGGRDNEQFF	TGTGCCATCTACGGGGGGCGAGACAATGAGCAGTTCTTC
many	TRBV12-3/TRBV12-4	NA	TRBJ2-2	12	CASSLEIGELFF	TGTGCCAGCAGCCTAGAGATCGGGGAGCTGTTTTTT
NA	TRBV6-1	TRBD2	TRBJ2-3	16	CASRVLAGGFTDTQYF	TGTGCCAGCAGAGTCTTAGCGGGAGGGTTCACAGATACGCAGTATTTT
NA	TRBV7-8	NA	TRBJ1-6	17	CVSSQTYGSSYNSPLHF	TGTGTCAGCAGCCAAACCTACGGGAGCTCCTATAATTCACCCCTCCACTTT
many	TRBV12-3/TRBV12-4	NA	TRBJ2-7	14	CASSLGFSPYEQYF	TGTGCCAGCAGTCTCGGGTTCAGTCCCTACGAGCAGTACTTC
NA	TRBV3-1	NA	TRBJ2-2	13	CASSPYGGRELFF	TGTGCCAGCAGCCCTTACGGGGGACGGGAGCTGTTTTTT
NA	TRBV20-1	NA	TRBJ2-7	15	CSASTGTGLGYEQYF	TGCAGTGCCAGTACGGGGACGGGACTTGGCTACGAGCAGTACTTC
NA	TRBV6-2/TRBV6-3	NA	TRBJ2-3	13	CASSRDGAGSQYF	TGTGCCAGCAGCCGCGACGGGGCTGGGTCGCAGTATTTT
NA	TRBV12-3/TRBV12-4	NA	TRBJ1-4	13	CASSLGIWEKLFF	TGTGCCAGCAGTTTAGGGATCTGGGAAAAACTGTTTTTT
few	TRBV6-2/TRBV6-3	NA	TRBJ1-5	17	CASSYLPGRETNQPQHF	TGTGCCAGCAGTTACTTACCCGGTAGAGAGACCAATCAGCCCCAGCATTTT
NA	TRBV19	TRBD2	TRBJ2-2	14	CASSMGTTFGELFF	TGTGCCAGTAGTATGGGGACTACTTTCGGGGAGCTGTTTTTT
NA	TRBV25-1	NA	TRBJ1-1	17	CASSESAWSGGNTEAFF	TGTGCCAGCAGTGAAAGTGCGTGGAGCGGGGGTAACACTGAAGCTTTCTTT
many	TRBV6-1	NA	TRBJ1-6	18	CASSDGGTWDGRNSPLHF	TGTGCCAGCAGTGACGGTGGGACATGGGACGGACGAAATTCACCCCTCCACTTT
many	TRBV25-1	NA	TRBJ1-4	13	CASSDPGRQGLFF	TGTGCCAGCAGTGACCCAGGGAGGCAGGGACTGTTTTTT
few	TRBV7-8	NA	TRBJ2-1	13	CASSFRAAGEQFF	TGTGCCAGCAGCTTTAGGGCGGCGGGTGAGCAGTTCTTC
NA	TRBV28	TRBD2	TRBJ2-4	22	CASSLDLRWPAGGPEPKNIQYF	TGTGCCAGCAGTTTAGACCTTCGGTGGCCAGCGGGGGGCCCCGAACCCAAAAACATTCAGTACTTC
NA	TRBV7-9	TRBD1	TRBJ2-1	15	CASTGWTGGNNEQFF	TGTGCCAGCACAGGGTGGACAGGGGGTAACAATGAGCAGTTCTTC
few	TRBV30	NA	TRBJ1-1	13	CAWRKVGVPEAFF	TGTGCCTGGAGAAAGGTGGGAGTCCCTGAAGCTTTCTTT
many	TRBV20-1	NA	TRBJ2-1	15	CSAQTPRLGRGEQFF	TGCAGTGCTCAAACGCCGCGACTAGGACGGGGGGAGCAGTTCTTC
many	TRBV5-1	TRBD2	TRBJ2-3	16	CASSLVNAGGTDTQYF	TGCGCCAGCAGCTTGGTGAACGCGGGAGGTACAGATACGCAGTATTTT
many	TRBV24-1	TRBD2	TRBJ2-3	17	CATSDIRRERETDTQYF	TGTGCCACCAGTGATATCAGGAGAGAGCGGGAGACTGATACGCAGTATTTT
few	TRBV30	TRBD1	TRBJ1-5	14	CAWRGQGTGQPQHF	TGTGCCTGGAGGGGACAGGGGACGGGGCAGCCCCAGCATTTT
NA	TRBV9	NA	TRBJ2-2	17	CASSPRTFGGSTGELFF	TGTGCCAGCAGCCCTAGGACCTTTGGCGGCAGCACCGGGGAGCTGTTTTTT
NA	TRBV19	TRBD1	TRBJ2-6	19	CASSIAVGTASSGANVLTF	TGTGCCAGTAGTATAGCCGTCGGGACAGCGAGCTCTGGGGCCAACGTCCTGACTTTC
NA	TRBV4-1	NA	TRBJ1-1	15	CASIQDWGMNTEAFF	TGCGCCAGCATCCAAGATTGGGGCATGAACACTGAAGCTTTCTTT
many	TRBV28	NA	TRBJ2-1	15	CASSLWDSLLDEQFF	TGTGCCAGCAGTTTATGGGACAGCCTACTGGATGAGCAGTTCTTC
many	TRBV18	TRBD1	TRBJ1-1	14	CASSPLPGTDEAFF	TGTGCCAGCTCACCGCTCCCTGGGACAGATGAAGCTTTCTTT
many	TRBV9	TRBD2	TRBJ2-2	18	CASSFPTSGRANTGELFF	TGTGCCAGCAGCTTTCCGACTAGCGGGAGGGCGAACACCGGGGAGCTGTTTTTT
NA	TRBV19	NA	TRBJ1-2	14	CASRARQVNYGYTF	TGTGCCAGTAGGGCAAGACAGGTTAACTATGGCTACACCTTC
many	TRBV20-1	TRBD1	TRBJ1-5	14	CSADWDRGSQPQHF	TGCAGTGCGGACTGGGACAGAGGGAGTCAGCCCCAGCATTTT
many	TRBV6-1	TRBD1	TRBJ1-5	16	CASSGTQGYSNQPQHF	TGTGCCAGCAGTGGGACACAGGGGTATAGCAATCAGCCCCAGCATTTT
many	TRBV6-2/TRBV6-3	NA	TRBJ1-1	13	CASRQVGNTEAFF	TGTGCCAGCAGACAGGTTGGGAACACTGAAGCTTTCTTT
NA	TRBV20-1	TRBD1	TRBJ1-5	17	CSAGSGQGAIGNQPQHF	TGCAGTGCTGGATCGGGACAGGGGGCGATAGGCAATCAGCCCCAGCATTTT
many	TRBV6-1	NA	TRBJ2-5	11	CASSLGKTQYF	TGTGCCAGCAGTTTAGGGAAGACCCAGTACTTC
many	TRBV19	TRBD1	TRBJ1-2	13	CASYRGQGKGYTF	TGTGCCAGCTACCGGGGACAGGGAAAAGGCTACACCTTC
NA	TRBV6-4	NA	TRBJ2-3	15	CASSETQAGTDTQYF	TGTGCCAGCAGTGAGACGCAGGCGGGCACAGATACGCAGTATTTT
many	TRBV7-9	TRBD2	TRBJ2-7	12	CASSTGGYEQYF	TGTGCCAGCAGCACGGGGGGCTACGAGCAGTACTTC
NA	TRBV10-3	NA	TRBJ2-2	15	CAISWYLTNTGELFF	TGTGCCATCAGTTGGTACCTTACGAACACCGGGGAGCTGTTTTTT
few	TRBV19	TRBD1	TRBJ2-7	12	CASSPTGAEQYF	TGTGCCAGTAGTCCGACAGGGGCCGAGCAGTACTTC
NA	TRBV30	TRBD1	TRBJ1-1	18	CAWSGPYYRGLGNTEAFF	TGTGCCTGGAGTGGACCCTATTACAGGGGGCTGGGGAACACTGAAGCTTTCTTT
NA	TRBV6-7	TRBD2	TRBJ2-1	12	CASRWGGDEQFF	TGTGCCAGCAGGTGGGGAGGGGATGAGCAGTTCTTC
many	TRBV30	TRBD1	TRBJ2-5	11	CACDRGETQYF	TGTGCCTGTGACAGGGGCGAGACCCAGTACTTC
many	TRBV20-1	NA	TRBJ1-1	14	CSARSPAGITEAFF	TGCAGTGCTAGATCGCCGGCTGGAATCACTGAAGCTTTCTTT
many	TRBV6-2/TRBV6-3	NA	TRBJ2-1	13	CASRGTVYNEQFF	TGTGCCAGCAGGGGGACTGTCTACAATGAGCAGTTCTTC
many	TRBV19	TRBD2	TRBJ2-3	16	CASSIWLAANTDTQYF	TGTGCCAGTAGTATTTGGCTAGCGGCTAACACAGATACGCAGTATTTT
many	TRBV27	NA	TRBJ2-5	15	CASSLSTAGEETQYF	TGTGCCAGCAGTTTATCGACAGCAGGCGAAGAGACCCAGTACTTC
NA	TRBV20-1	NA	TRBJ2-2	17	CSAHKGVGRGGTGELFF	TGCAGTGCTCACAAAGGGGTCGGGAGAGGCGGCACCGGGGAGCTGTTTTTT
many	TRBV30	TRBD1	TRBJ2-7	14	CAWSAPGQGLEQYF	TGTGCCTGGAGTGCTCCGGGACAGGGACTCGAGCAGTACTTC